This passage covers 2 T cell receptor beta chains from one sample sequenced in a study of blood T cell repertoires in COVID-19. Assay: immunoSEQ multiplex PCR; the TCRdb copy retains only in-frame clones and omits some. Of tens of thousands of clones in the sample, over 75% were seen once. The sample was peripheral blood. The receptor set was obtained from a human donor in a cohort sampled during active COVID-19.

V is TRBV6-5 and J is TRBJ2-7, with 7 bases aligning to TRBD2. This CDR3 has 16 residues. Germline V gene lookup returns CDR1 MNHEY and CDR2 SVGAGI. Unmatched junction bases numbered 5, after V lost 0 bases and J lost 0 bases. The CDR3 is CASSYSATSASYEQYF. In nucleotides, the CDR3 is TGTGCCAGCAGTTACTCCGCCACTAGCGCCTCCTACGAGCAGTACTTC.

This clone was observed a handful of times. V usage is TRBV2 and J usage is TRBJ1-5; a weak D match, TRBD1 (5 bases). V was clipped by 5 bases and J by 7 bases, with 15 bases between them. Germline V gene sequence: CDR1 SNHLY, CDR2 FYNNEI. This CDR3 region has 14 residues. The CDR3, as DNA: TGTGCCAGCAGTAGCCAGGGAATGGAACAGCCCCAGCATTTT. Translation: CASSSQGMEQPQHF.